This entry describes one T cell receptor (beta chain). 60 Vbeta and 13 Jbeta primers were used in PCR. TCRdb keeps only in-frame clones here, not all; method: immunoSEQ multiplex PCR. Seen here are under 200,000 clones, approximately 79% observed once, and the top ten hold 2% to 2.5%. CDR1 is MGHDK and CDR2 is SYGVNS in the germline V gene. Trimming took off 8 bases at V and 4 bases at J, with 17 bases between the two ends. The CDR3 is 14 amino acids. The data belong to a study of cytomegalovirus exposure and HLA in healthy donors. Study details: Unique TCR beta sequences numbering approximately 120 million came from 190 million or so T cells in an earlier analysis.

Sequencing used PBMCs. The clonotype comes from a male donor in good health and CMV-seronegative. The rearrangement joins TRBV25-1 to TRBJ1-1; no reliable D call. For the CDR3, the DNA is TGTGCCAGCCGAGAGGGCGGTGAAGTCACTGAAGCTTTCTTT. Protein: CASREGGEVTEAFF. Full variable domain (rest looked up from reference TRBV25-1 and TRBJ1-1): EADIYQTPRYLVIGTGKKITLECSQTMGHDKMYWYQQDPGMELHLIHYSYGVNSTEKGDLSSESTVSRIRTEHFPLTLESARPSHTSQYLCASREGGEVTEAFFGQGTRLTVV.